The TCR beta chain under discussion was sequenced for a study of blood T cell repertoires in COVID-19. Measured with immunoSEQ multiplex PCR; TCRdb has only the in-frame clones, and not every one. The profile covers 65,000 to 90,000 clones, with 77% appearing a single time and 2% to 2.5% taken by the ten largest. The length of the CDR3 is 15 residues. Germline trimming cut 5 bases from V and 5 bases from J; bases unmatched to any gene: 6. Germline CDR1 MNHNY, CDR2 SVGAGI (reference sequence). Sequencing was done on a sample of peripheral blood. This receptor was identified in a man aged 65 to 79 with COVID-19, enrolled during active disease. V is TRBV6-6 and J is TRBJ1-4, with TRBD1 matching 9 bases. As DNA, the CDR3 is TGTGCCAGCAGTCCCCCCGGACAGGGGAATGAAAAACTGTTTTTT. Translated, it gives CASSPPGQGNEKLFF.